This T cell receptor (beta chain) originates from a study of beta chain features in type 1 diabetes. General observations from the study: When Type 1 diabetes patients were examined, their TCRB CDR3s proved moderately but significantly shorter in all four CD4+ subsets.

This clone was detected only a few times. No antigen is known for it. Trimming cost V 4 bases and J 0 bases, with 6 bases left between them. CDR3 length equals 13 residues. Germline V gene lookup returns CDR1 SGHNT and CDR2 YYREEE (reference sequence). By way of CD45RO/CCR7/CD25/CD127/CD95/CD27, the CD4+ regulatory, stem cell-like memory, central memory and naive cells were sorted. The isolated RNA, all of it, was reverse transcribed, so expressed TCRB transcripts were what got sequenced. Measured with immunoSEQ multiplex PCR; TCRdb has only the in-frame clones, and not every one. The sample has 400,000 to 500,000 clones; approximately 14% are singletons.

The chain carries TRBV5-4 and TRBJ2-3; D is undetermined. The TCR comes from a man between 25 and 39 years old in good health. Input material: naive CD4+ T cells from blood. CDR3 DNA sequence: TGTGCCAGCAGCGATCCCAGCACAGATACGCAGTATTTT. Protein sequence: CASSDPSTDTQYF. Full variable domain (rest looked up from reference TRBV5-4 and TRBJ2-3): ETGVTQSPTHLIKTRGQQVTLRCSSQSGHNTVSWYQQALGQGPQFIFQYYREEENGRGNFPPRFSGLQFPNYSSELNVNALELDDSALYLCASSDPSTDTQYFGPGTRLTVL.